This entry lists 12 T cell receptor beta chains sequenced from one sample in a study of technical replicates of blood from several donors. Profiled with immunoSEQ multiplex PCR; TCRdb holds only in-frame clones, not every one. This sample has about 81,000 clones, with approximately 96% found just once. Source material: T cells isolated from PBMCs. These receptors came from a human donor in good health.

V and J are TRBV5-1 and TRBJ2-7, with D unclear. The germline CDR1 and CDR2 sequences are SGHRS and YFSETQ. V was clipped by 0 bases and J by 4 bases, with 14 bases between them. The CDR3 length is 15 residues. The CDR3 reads CASSLVAVTDYEQYF. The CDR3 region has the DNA TGCGCCAGCAGCTTGGTGGCAGTTACCGATTACGAGCAGTACTTC.

CDR3 residues: CASSQRTSGRLEQYF. The CDR3 DNA sequence: TGTGCCAGCAGTCAAAGGACTAGCGGGAGGCTCGAGCAGTACTTC. The gene calls are TRBV7-9 and TRBJ2-7, with 14 bases matching TRBD2. V was clipped by 6 bases and J by 6 bases; unmatched bases: 7. The CDR3 extends over 15 amino acids. Germline CDR1 reads SEHNR; CDR2 reads FQNEAQ (reference sequence).

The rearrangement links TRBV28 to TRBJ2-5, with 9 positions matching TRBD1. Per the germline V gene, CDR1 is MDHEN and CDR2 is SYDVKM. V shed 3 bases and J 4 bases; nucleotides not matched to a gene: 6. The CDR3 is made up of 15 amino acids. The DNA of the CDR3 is TGTGCCAGCAGTTTCTACGGACAGGGGAGAGAGACCCAGTACTTC. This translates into CASSFYGQGRETQYF.

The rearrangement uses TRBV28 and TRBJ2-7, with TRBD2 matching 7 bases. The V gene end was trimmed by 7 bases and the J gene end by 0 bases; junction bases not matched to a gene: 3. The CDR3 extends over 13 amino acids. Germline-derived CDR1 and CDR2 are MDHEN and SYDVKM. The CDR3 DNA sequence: TGTGCCAGCACCCGGACTAGCTCCTACGAGCAGTACTTC. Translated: CASTRTSSYEQYF.

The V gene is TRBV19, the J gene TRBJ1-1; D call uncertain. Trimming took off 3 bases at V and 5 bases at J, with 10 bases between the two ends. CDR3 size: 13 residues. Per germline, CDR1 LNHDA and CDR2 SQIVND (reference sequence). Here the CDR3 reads CASSMSGRTEAFF. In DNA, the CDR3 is TGTGCCAGTAGTATGTCAGGCAGGACTGAAGCTTTCTTT.

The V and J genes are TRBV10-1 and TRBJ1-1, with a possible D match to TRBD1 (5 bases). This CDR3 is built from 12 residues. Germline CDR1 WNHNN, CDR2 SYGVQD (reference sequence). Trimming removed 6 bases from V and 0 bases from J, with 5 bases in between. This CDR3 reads CASRTVNTEAFF. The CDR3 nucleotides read TGCGCCAGCAGGACAGTGAACACTGAAGCTTTCTTT.

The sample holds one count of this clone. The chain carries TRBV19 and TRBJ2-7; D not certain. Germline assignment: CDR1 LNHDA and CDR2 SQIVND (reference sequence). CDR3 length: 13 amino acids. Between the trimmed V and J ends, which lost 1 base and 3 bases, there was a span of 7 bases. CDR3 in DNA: TGTGCCAGTAGTATAGGTGGCAGCTACGAGCAGTACTTC. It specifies CASSIGGSYEQYF.

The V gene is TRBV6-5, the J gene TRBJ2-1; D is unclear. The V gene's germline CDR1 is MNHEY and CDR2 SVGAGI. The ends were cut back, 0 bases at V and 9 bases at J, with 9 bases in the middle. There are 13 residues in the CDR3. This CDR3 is CASSYSPSSEQFF. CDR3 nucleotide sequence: TGTGCCAGCAGTTACTCTCCTTCGTCTGAGCAGTTCTTC.

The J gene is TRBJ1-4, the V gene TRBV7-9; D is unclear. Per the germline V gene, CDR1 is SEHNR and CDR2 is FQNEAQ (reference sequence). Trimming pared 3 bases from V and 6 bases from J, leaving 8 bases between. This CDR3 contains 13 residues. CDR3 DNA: TGTGCCAGCAGCTTCCATCTAGATGAAAAACTGTTTTTT. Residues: CASSFHLDEKLFF.

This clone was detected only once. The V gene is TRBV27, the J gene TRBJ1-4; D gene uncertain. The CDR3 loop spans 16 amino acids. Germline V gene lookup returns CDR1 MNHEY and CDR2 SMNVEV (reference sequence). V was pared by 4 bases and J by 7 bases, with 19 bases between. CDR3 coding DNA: TGTGCCAGCAGTTCCCACCTCACTCCCACGGGTGAAAAACTGTTTTTT. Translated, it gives CASSSHLTPTGEKLFF.

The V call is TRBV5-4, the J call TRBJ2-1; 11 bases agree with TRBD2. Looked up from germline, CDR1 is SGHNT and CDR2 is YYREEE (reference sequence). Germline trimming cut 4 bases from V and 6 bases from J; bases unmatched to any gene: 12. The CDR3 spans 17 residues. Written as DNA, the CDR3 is TGTGCCAGCAGCGGTTCTAGCGGGAGGAGCCTGTTCAATGAGCAGTTCTTC. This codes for CASSGSSGRSLFNEQFF.

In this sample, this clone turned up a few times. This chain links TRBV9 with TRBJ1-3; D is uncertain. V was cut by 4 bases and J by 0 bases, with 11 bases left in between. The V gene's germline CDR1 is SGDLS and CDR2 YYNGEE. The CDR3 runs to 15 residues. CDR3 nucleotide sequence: TGTGCCAGCAGCTTGGCGGGAAGCTCTGGAAACACCATATATTTT. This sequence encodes CASSLAGSSGNTIYF.